A single TCR beta chain is shown here with its context. Antigen unknown. The sample originates from a study of T-cell reconstitution after alpha-beta-depleted transplantation in children. A library of TCRbeta sequences, prepared with unique molecular identifiers, was generated. In TCRdb, the PCR reads were re-called with MiXCR into one record per CDR3 protein. Here the sample spans 400,000 to 450,000 distinct CDR3 sequences, 43% being singletons. General study results and limits: In patients about two months after transplant, alpha-beta T cells reportedly arose from several hundred expanded graft clones. Day-60 TCRbeta diversity that was high in some patients was derived from surviving recipient T cells and thymic progenitors. Once a year had passed after transplant, T-cell counts and diversity came mostly from newly produced T cells.

This receptor was obtained from a girl aged 2 to 10 with aplastic anemia, due to receive a stem cell transplant. The input for sequencing was PBMCs, taken before TCRalphabeta/CD19-depleted stem cell transplant.

CDR3: CASSQEDLVRVAVNTEAFF. CDR3 sequence (DNA): TGCGCCAGCAGCCAAGAAGATCTTGTCAGGGTGGCGGTAAACACTGAAGCTTTCTTT. The V gene is TRBV4-1, the J gene TRBJ1-1; maybe TRBD1 (5 bases). The V and J ends lost 0 bases and 2 bases respectively, with 22 bases between them. The CDR3 consists of 19 residues. Germline V CDR1 and CDR2: MGHRA, YSYEKL.